This TCR beta chain was sequenced in a study of T-cell memory formation after mild COVID-19. Study background: Largely, the TCR clusters proved donor specific.

V was shortened by 0 bases and J by 11 bases, with 9 bases between the two germline ends. There are 13 residues in the CDR3. Germline CDR1 SGHRS, CDR2 YFSETQ. Constant-segment primers and 5'RACE yielded cDNA libraries for TCR alpha and TCR beta, each carrying sample barcodes and UMIs. TCRdb reprocessed the 5' RACE reads via MiXCR and lists one record per CDR3 protein. The data show about 170,000 distinct CDR3 sequences, with 13% seen just once and roughly 3.4% held by the top ten. This chain joins TRBV5-1 and TRBJ1-6; unclear D gene. The sequence came from a man aged 18 to 29 who had mild COVID-19 (a few samples of this study predate the infection). Cell type and time point are not known. The specimen was PBMCs or a T cell subset sorted from them (not recorded which). CDR3 coding DNA: TGCGCCAGCAGCTTGGGAGGGAACCCACCCCTCCACTTT. Translated, it gives CASSLGGNPPLHF.